This T cell receptor beta chain was documented in a study of blood T cell repertoires in COVID-19. About the study: Specimens from acute and convalescent COVID-19 originated in the United States, Italy and Spain. Nucleic acid was either cDNA or gDNA, and it came from T cells, B-cell-depleted T cells, or PBMCs.

In the study's own analysis: Reference gene primer amplification in the assay estimated nucleated cell counts. Data came from immunoSEQ multiplex PCR; TCRdb stores just in-frame clones and leaves some out. V and J calls and clone size follow that table, whereas D and trimming were derived from the DNA. The table has 200,000 to 300,000 clones, approximately 88% seen once. This clonotype was sampled from a human donor in a cohort sampled during active COVID-19. Sequenced input: peripheral blood.

CDR3 DNA sequence: TGTGCCAGCAGCCAAGACATTTTGTATACGCAGTATTTT. Protein: CASSQDILYTQYF. This chain joins TRBV3-1 (or the pseudogene TRBV3-2) and TRBJ2-3; no clear D. CDR1 LGHDT and CDR2 YNNKEL come from the germline V gene (reference sequence). The V end was cut by 0 bases, the J end by 7 bases, with 8 bases between. The CDR3 runs 13 residues.